This entry lists 28 T cell receptor beta chains sequenced from one sample in a study of blood T cell repertoires in COVID-19. Profiling relied on immunoSEQ multiplex PCR, and the TCRdb table lists in-frame clones only, not all of them. This sample has over 200,000 clones; 85% occur once, and the top ten carry 15% to 20%. The sample comprised PBMCs or T cells enriched from blood (not recorded which). Receptor source: a man aged 35 to 55 who had recovered from COVID-19.

Only one count was recorded for this clone. The chain links TRBV4-1 to TRBJ2-7; D unresolved. This CDR3 is built from 15 residues. V lost 1 base and J 1 base, leaving 11 bases between the germline ends. Germline CDR1 and CDR2: MGHRA and YSYEKL. This chain's CDR3 is CASSQVPAASYEQYF. DNA for the CDR3: TGCGCCAGCAGCCAAGTCCCGGCGGCTTCCTACGAGCAGTACTTC.

In this sample, this clone turned up a few times. The chain joins TRBV9 to TRBJ2-7; a possible D gene is TRBD2 (6 bases). The CDR3 covers 15 residues. V was clipped by 4 bases and J by 0 bases, with 14 bases between them. Germline V gene lookup returns CDR1 SGDLS and CDR2 YYNGEE. CDR3 region: CASSPEGQSSYEQYF. DNA for the CDR3: TGTGCCAGCAGCCCGGAGGGGCAGAGCTCCTACGAGCAGTACTTC.

The V and J genes are TRBV6-5 and TRBJ1-6; D remains ambiguous. Per the germline V gene, CDR1 is MNHEY and CDR2 is SVGAGI. The V and J ends lost 6 bases and 7 bases respectively, with 13 bases between them. The CDR3 is made up of 14 amino acids. The DNA for the CDR3 is TGTGCCAGCAGATCCTACGTGGGCAATTCACCCCTCCACTTT. It is translated as CASRSYVGNSPLHF.

The rearrangement uses TRBV2 and TRBJ2-2; 7 bases map to TRBD2. Germline V CDR1 and CDR2: SNHLY, FYNNEI. The CDR3 covers 14 residues. V dropped 7 bases and J dropped 1; count of bases not matched to a gene: 3. The CDR3 protein is CASKERENTGELFF. CDR3 nucleotides: TGTGCCAGCAAGGAGCGGGAGAACACCGGGGAGCTGTTTTTT.

In its sample, this clone was seen once. The V gene is TRBV9, the J gene TRBJ2-5; unclear D gene. This CDR3 has 14 residues. Germline CDR1 reads SGDLS; CDR2 reads YYNGEE. V shed 5 bases and J shed 5 bases, with 16 bases lying between them. CDR3 coding DNA: TGTGCCAGCAGTGAAAACTGGTTACTGGAGACCCAGTACTTC. Translated, it gives CASSENWLLETQYF.

The chain employs TRBV5-4 and TRBJ2-5, with D unclear. V lost 5 bases and J 1 base, leaving 9 bases between the germline ends. The CDR3 has 13 amino acids. Germline V gene sequence: CDR1 SGHNT, CDR2 YYREEE (reference sequence). Here the CDR3 reads CASRPESQETQYF. In DNA form, the CDR3 reads TGTGCCAGCAGACCGGAGAGCCAAGAGACCCAGTACTTC.

V is TRBV29-1 and J is TRBJ2-3; 8 nucleotides align to TRBD2. In germline, CDR1 is SQVTM, CDR2 ANQGSEA. V lost 0 bases and J lost 4; bases outside the gene matches: 3. The CDR3 has 14 amino acids. In DNA, the CDR3 is TGCAGCGTTGAAGATTTAGCGGGACCAGATACGCAGTATTTT. Residues: CSVEDLAGPDTQYF.

The rearrangement uses TRBV28 and TRBJ2-1, with TRBD1 matching over 7 bases. This CDR3 comprises 17 residues. CDR1 and CDR2 from the germline V gene are MDHEN and SYDVKM. J was trimmed by 0 bases and V by 5 bases; bases with no gene match: 10. The CDR3 DNA is TGTGCCAGCAGTGAAGACAGGGCTGGGAGCTCCTACAATGAGCAGTTCTTC. As protein: CASSEDRAGSSYNEQFF.

The chain couples TRBV4-1 to TRBJ2-7; 10 bases map to TRBD1. Germline assignment: CDR1 MGHRA and CDR2 YSYEKL. The CDR3 runs 16 residues. J gave up 2 bases and V 1 base, and 5 bases lay outside the gene matches. As DNA, the CDR3 is TGCGCCAGCAGCCAAGTCGCCGGGACAGGGGCCTACGAGCAGTACTTC. Encoded protein: CASSQVAGTGAYEQYF.

V and J are TRBV9 and TRBJ2-5; 9 bases are shared with TRBD2. The CDR3 contains 14 residues. Unmatched junction bases numbered 2, after V lost 4 bases and J lost 1 base. CDR1 SGDLS and CDR2 YYNGEE come from the germline V gene. The CDR3 is CASSTGLAQETQYF. CDR3 nucleotide sequence: TGTGCCAGCAGCACGGGACTAGCCCAAGAGACCCAGTACTTC.

The chain is built from TRBV7-3 and TRBJ2-3; 10 nucleotides line up with TRBD2. There are 16 residues in the CDR3. CDR1 is SGHTA and CDR2 is FQGTGA in the germline V gene. V dropped 2 bases and J dropped 4; count of bases not matched to a gene: 6. This CDR3 is CASSLWSSGSADTQYF. The CDR3 nucleotides are TGTGCCAGCAGCTTATGGTCTAGCGGGAGCGCAGATACGCAGTATTTT.

The chain couples TRBV11-2 to TRBJ2-2; D ambiguous. Trimming took off 2 bases at V and 2 bases at J, with 9 bases between the two ends. The CDR3 covers 15 residues. From germline, CDR1 is SGHAT and CDR2 FQNNGV. The DNA for the CDR3 is TGTGCCAGCAGCTTAATTGGGCAAAACACCGGGGAGCTGTTTTTT. Encoded protein: CASSLIGQNTGELFF. The full variable domain, rest sourced from reference TRBV11-2 and TRBJ2-2, is EAGVAQSPRYKIIEKRQSVAFWCNPISGHATLYWYQQILGQGPKLLIQFQNNGVVDDSQLPKDRFSAERLKGVDSTLKIQPAKLEDSAVYLCASSLIGQNTGELFFGEGSRLTVL.

The genes are TRBV5-6 and TRBJ2-7; 9 bases match TRBD1. The trim removed 4 bases at V and 5 bases at J, leaving 10 bases unmatched. The CDR3 covers 15 residues. The germline CDR1 and CDR2 sequences are SGHDT and YYEEEE. CDR3 nucleotide sequence: TGTGCCAGCAGCAACCCGGGACAGGGTAGCCACGAGCAGTACTTC. This translates into CASSNPGQGSHEQYF.

CDR3 bases: TGTGCCACCAGTGAGGGCCCAACTAACACTGAAGCTTTCTTT. Residues: CATSEGPTNTEAFF. V is TRBV24-1 and J is TRBJ1-1; no reliable D call. Between the trimmed V and J ends, which lost 4 bases and 2 bases, there was a span of 10 bases. This CDR3 region has 14 residues. From germline, CDR1 is KGHDR and CDR2 SFDVKD.

The chain recombines TRBV30 with TRBJ1-5; a possible D gene is TRBD1 (5 bases). The CDR3 covers 14 residues. With 2 bases removed from V and 0 bases from J, the gap between germline ends came to 8 bases. CDR1 and CDR2 (germline): GTSNPN, SVGIG (reference sequence). Here the CDR3 DNA reads TGTGCCTGGAGTCGGGGGAATAGCAATCAGCCCCAGCATTTT. Translating gives CAWSRGNSNQPQHF.

This sequence joins TRBV4-1 and TRBJ2-7; 7 bases align to TRBD2. Germline-derived CDR1 and CDR2 are MGHRA and YSYEKL. Unmatched junction bases numbered 7, after V lost 0 bases and J lost 2 bases. CDR3 length: 16 residues. The CDR3 DNA follows: TGCGCCAGCAGCCAAGAAGCGGGCGGGAGTCCCTACGAGCAGTACTTC. Translation: CASSQEAGGSPYEQYF.

The chain is built from TRBV7-9 and TRBJ2-7, with 8 bases identical to TRBD2. J gave up 2 bases and V 5 bases, and 8 bases lay outside the gene matches. CDR3 size: 15 residues. Germline V lookup: CDR1 SEHNR, CDR2 FQNEAQ (reference sequence). CDR3 DNA: TGTGCCAGCAGCCTCATGGGACTAGTCACCTACGAGCAGTACTTC. Protein product: CASSLMGLVTYEQYF.

The chain combines TRBV15 with TRBJ2-3; 10 bases line up with TRBD1. V dropped 1 base and J dropped 5; count of bases not matched to a gene: 6. Per germline, CDR1 LNHNV and CDR2 YYDKDF (reference sequence). This CDR3 is 16 amino acids long. The DNA of the CDR3 is TGTGCCACCAGCAGAGGATTGGACAGGGGGGGAGATACGCAGTATTTT. It yields the protein CATSRGLDRGGDTQYF.

For the CDR3, the DNA is TGTGCCATCAGTGAGTCGCGGGCATTCGAGCAGTACTTC. It is translated as CAISESRAFEQYF. The rearrangement joins TRBV10-3 to TRBJ2-7; tentative D call: TRBD2 (5 bases). CDR1 is ENHRY and CDR2 is SYGVKD in the germline V gene. This CDR3 contains 13 residues. The V end lost 0 bases, the J end lost 6 bases, and 9 bases lay between the germline ends.

This chain connects TRBV19 to TRBJ1-5; D unresolved. The V end was cut by 8 bases, the J end by 3 bases, with 20 bases between. CDR1 is LNHDA, CDR2 SQIVND, per germline (reference sequence). The CDR3 is 16 amino acids. CDR3 residues: CASLPFVASHNQPQHF. The DNA of the CDR3 is TGTGCCAGTTTGCCTTTCGTCGCGTCCCACAATCAGCCCCAGCATTTT. The whole variable domain, remainder taken from reference TRBV19 and TRBJ1-5, is DGGITQSPKYLFRKEGQNVTLSCEQNLNHDAMYWYRQDPGQGLRLIYYSQIVNDFQKGDIAEGYSVSREKKESFPLTVTSAQKNPTAFYLCASLPFVASHNQPQHFGDGTRLSIL.

V and J are TRBV5-1 and TRBJ2-7; D is undetermined. CDR3 size: 14 residues. V was pared by 4 bases and J by 6 bases, with 17 bases between. In germline, CDR1 is SGHRS, CDR2 YFSETQ. CDR3 loop: CASSDTIGPGEQYF. The CDR3 nucleotides read TGCGCCAGCAGCGACACCATTGGGCCTGGCGAGCAGTACTTC.

V is TRBV7-9 and J is TRBJ1-5; 9 bases align to TRBD1. The CDR3 extends over 16 amino acids. V trimming: 1 base; J trimming: 6 bases; junction bases outside the gene matches: 7. Germline V gene sequence: CDR1 SEHNR, CDR2 FQNEAQ (reference sequence). CDR3: CASSLGGTGMFQPQHF. Written as DNA, the CDR3 is TGTGCCAGCAGCTTAGGAGGGACAGGGATGTTTCAGCCCCAGCATTTT.

CDR3 in DNA: TGTGCTAGTGGTTTCGGGACTGCTAAAGCTTTCTTT. Its protein is CASGFGTAKAFF. The chain has TRBV12-5 and TRBJ1-1, with D maybe TRBD1 (5 bases). The V and J ends lost 3 bases and 9 bases respectively, with 11 bases between them. CDR1 and CDR2 from the germline V gene are LGHNT and FRNRAP. CDR3 length: 12 residues.

The gene calls are TRBV25-1 and TRBJ2-5, with 8 bases matching TRBD1. V dropped 3 bases and J dropped 3; count of bases not matched to a gene: 6. The germline V gene has CDR1 MGHDK and CDR2 SYGVNS. The CDR3 totals 15 residues. The CDR3 is CASSDPGTGEETQYF. The CDR3 DNA reads as TGTGCCAGCAGTGACCCCGGGACAGGAGAAGAGACCCAGTACTTC.

The chain couples TRBV11-2 to TRBJ2-5; 7 bases are a match to TRBD1. The CDR3 spans 14 residues. Germline CDR1 and CDR2: SGHAT and FQNNGV. The J segment lost 5 bases and the V segment lost 3 bases, leaving 6 bases of the junction unmatched. The CDR3 bases are TGTGCCAGCAGCTTTAAGGGGGCTATCGAGACCCAGTACTTC. Translation: CASSFKGAIETQYF.

This chain links TRBV5-1 with TRBJ2-3; 7 nucleotides line up with TRBD2. Germline V gives CDR1 SGHRS, CDR2 YFSETQ. The CDR3 has 17 residues. V shed 4 bases and J 3 bases; nucleotides not matched to a gene: 14. CDR3 DNA: TGCGCCAGCAGCCTGAATAGCGGGTCCCGGAGAACAGATACGCAGTATTTT. It specifies CASSLNSGSRRTDTQYF.

The chain has TRBV12-3 or TRBV12-4 and TRBJ2-7, with 8 nucleotides matching TRBD2. The CDR3 sequence is 13 residues long. V shed 2 bases, J shed 6 bases, and the junction held 3 bases outside the gene matches. The CDR3 spells CASSLQTSVEQYF. CDR3 DNA: TGTGCCAGCAGTTTACAGACTAGCGTCGAGCAGTACTTC.

V and J are TRBV12-3 or TRBV12-4 and TRBJ1-2; 7 nucleotides align to TRBD1. V trimming: 6 bases; J trimming: 8 bases; junction bases outside the gene matches: 6. The CDR3 is 12 amino acids. CDR3: CASRGQPRGYTF. For the CDR3, the DNA is TGTGCCAGCAGGGGACAGCCGAGAGGCTACACCTTC.